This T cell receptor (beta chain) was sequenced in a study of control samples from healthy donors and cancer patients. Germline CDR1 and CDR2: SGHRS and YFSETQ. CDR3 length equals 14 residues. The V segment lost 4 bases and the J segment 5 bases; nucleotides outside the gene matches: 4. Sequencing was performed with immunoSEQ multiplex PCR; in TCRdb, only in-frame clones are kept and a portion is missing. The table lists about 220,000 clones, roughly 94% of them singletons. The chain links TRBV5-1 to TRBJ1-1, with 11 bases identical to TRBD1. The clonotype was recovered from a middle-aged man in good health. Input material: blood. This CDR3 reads CASSPDRGLTEAFF. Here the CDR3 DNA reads TGCGCCAGCAGCCCGGACAGGGGGCTTACTGAAGCTTTCTTT.